Each of the 31 T cell receptor beta chains below was sequenced from the same sample in a study of neurological immune-mediated disorders. TCRdb reprocessed the 5' RACE reads with MiXCR, giving one entry per CDR3 protein. The data show 50,000 or so distinct CDR3 sequences, with 3% to 4% seen just once and about 5.5% held by the top ten. Source material: PBMCs. Receptor source: a man between 35 and 55 years old with multiple sclerosis.

This clonotype was counted at least ten times. V is TRBV20-1 and J is TRBJ1-5; D gene ambiguous. The germline CDR1 and CDR2 sequences are DFQATT and SNEGSKA (reference sequence). The CDR3 runs to 14 residues. V was pared by 6 bases and J by 5 bases, with 17 bases between. CDR3 amino acids: CSAGEGRLHQPQHF. The CDR3 bases are TGCAGTGCCGGGGAAGGGAGGTTGCATCAGCCCCAGCATTTT.

This chain joins TRBV3-1 and TRBJ2-3; TRBD2 agrees at 8 bases. CDR3 length: 15 residues. V trimming: 4 bases; J trimming: 3 bases; junction bases outside the gene matches: 6. The germline V gene encodes CDR1 LGHDT and CDR2 YNNKEL (reference sequence). CDR3 in DNA: TGTGCCAGCAGCCGTGCGGGGGGAGAAACAGATACGCAGTATTTT. Amino acid sequence: CASSRAGGETDTQYF.

This clonotype was found many times. The V gene is TRBV6-5, the J gene TRBJ1-3; 7 nucleotides line up with TRBD1. Losses at the gene ends were 7 bases for V and 0 bases for J; bases not matched to a gene: 9. The CDR3 loop spans 16 amino acids. Germline lookup yields CDR1 MNHEY and CDR2 SVGAGI. The CDR3 reads CASTRGTVASGNTIYF. Written as DNA, the CDR3 is TGTGCCAGCACCCGCGGGACAGTTGCCTCTGGAAACACCATATATTTT.

This clonotype appeared many times. The chain employs TRBV5-1 and TRBJ2-5, with TRBD1 as a possible D gene (6 bases). Trimming stripped 1 base from V and 0 bases from J, with 10 bases between. The CDR3 is 15 amino acids. Germline loops: CDR1 SGHRS, CDR2 YFSETQ. The CDR3 DNA reads as TGCGCCAGCAGCTTGACAGGGCGGTACCAAGAGACCCAGTACTTC. Translating gives CASSLTGRYQETQYF.

This clonotype was observed a few times. The chain links TRBV12-3 or TRBV12-4 to TRBJ2-2; D might be TRBD1 or TRBD2, each matching 7 bases. This CDR3 spans 15 amino acids. V was pared by 3 bases and J by 5 bases, with 13 bases between. CDR3 coding DNA: TGTGCCAGCAGTTTTCAGGGGGGGGGAACCGGGGAGCTGTTTTTT. Translation gives CASSFQGGGTGELFF.

This clonotype was recorded many times. V is TRBV15 and J is TRBJ2-1; 12 bases are a match to TRBD1. V dropped 6 bases and J dropped 7; count of bases not matched to a gene: 7. CDR3 size: 15 residues. Germline loops: CDR1 LNHNV, CDR2 YYDKDF (reference sequence). CDR3 DNA sequence: TGTGCCACCAGGGGACCGGGACAGGGGGCTAATGAGCAGTTCTTC. Its protein is CATRGPGQGANEQFF.

This clonotype was counted at least ten times. This chain connects TRBV7-9 to TRBJ1-1; no clear D. Deletions cut 5 bases from V and 0 bases from J, with 7 bases between. There are 13 residues in the CDR3. Germline CDR1 SEHNR, CDR2 FQNEAQ (reference sequence). CDR3 amino acids: CASSPQVNTEAFF. In DNA, the CDR3 is TGTGCCAGCAGCCCCCAGGTGAACACTGAAGCTTTCTTT.

There are many counts of this clonotype. J is TRBJ2-1 and V is TRBV24-1; 10 bases are a match to TRBD2. After removal of 4 bases from V and 4 bases from J, the junction contained 9 bases not matched to a gene. This CDR3 comprises 17 residues. The germline CDR1 and CDR2 sequences are KGHDR and SFDVKD. The CDR3 reads CATSDIAPSGGYNEQFF. CDR3 sequence (DNA): TGTGCCACCAGTGACATTGCTCCTAGCGGGGGTTACAATGAGCAGTTCTTC.

About this clonotype: A read error is possible here, since a much larger clone lies one base away. The chain couples TRBV11-1 to TRBJ1-1, with D maybe TRBD1 (6 bases). Trimming removed 1 base at V and 9 bases at J, with 9 bases between. CDR1 is SGHAT, CDR2 FQDESV, per germline (reference sequence). This CDR3 has 12 amino acids. The CDR3 DNA follows: TGTGCCAGCAGCTTAGGCGGGGGCCAAGCTTTCTTT. The encoded protein is CASSLGGGQAFF.

This clonotype was seen at least ten times. The chain has TRBV7-2 and TRBJ1-1, with TRBD1 matching 7 bases. The ends lost 2 bases at V and 5 bases at J; junction bases unmatched: 5. Per germline, CDR1 SGHTA and CDR2 FQGNSA. This CDR3 contains 14 residues. The DNA for the CDR3 is TGTGCCAGCAGCTTAAGCAGGGGGTTGACTGAAGCTTTCTTT. Translating it yields CASSLSRGLTEAFF.

This clonotype was recorded many times. The chain combines TRBV5-1 with TRBJ2-7; tentatively, D is TRBD1 (5 bases). The CDR3 consists of 14 residues. The germline V and J ends were trimmed by 7 bases and 2 bases, with 16 bases remaining between them. The germline V gene has CDR1 SGHRS and CDR2 YFSETQ. The CDR3 here is CASSKGPDAYEQYF. DNA of the CDR3: TGCGCCAGCTCGAAGGGGCCAGATGCCTACGAGCAGTACTTC.

This clonotype has a count of ten or more. The chain couples TRBV14 to TRBJ1-1, with D unresolved. The CDR3 consists of 13 residues. Germline-derived CDR1 and CDR2 are SGHDN and FVKESK. Trimming took off 4 bases at V and 2 bases at J, with 8 bases between the two ends. The CDR3 nucleotides read TGTGCCAGCAGCCGGCAGCTAAACACTGAAGCTTTCTTT. Its protein is CASSRQLNTEAFF.

This clonotype was recorded many times. J is TRBJ2-7 and V is TRBV27; 8 nucleotides line up with TRBD1. Per germline, CDR1 MNHEY and CDR2 SMNVEV (reference sequence). The V gene end was trimmed by 6 bases and the J gene end by 4 bases; junction bases not matched to a gene: 8. This CDR3 comprises 14 residues. CDR3 sequence: CASSPGTGPYEQYF. For the CDR3, the DNA is TGTGCCAGCAGCCCCGGGACAGGTCCGTACGAGCAGTACTTC.

This clonotype turned up a few times. The chain is built from TRBV27 and TRBJ2-7; unclear D gene. The germline V gene has CDR1 MNHEY and CDR2 SMNVEV (reference sequence). Trimming removed 5 bases at V and 7 bases at J, with 12 bases between. The CDR3 is made up of 12 amino acids. As DNA, the CDR3 is TGTGCCAGCAGTAATACGATGACAGAGCAGTACTTC. Its translation is CASSNTMTEQYF.

This chain links TRBV12-3 or TRBV12-4 with TRBJ2-7; weak D call: TRBD1 (5 bases). V dropped 2 bases and J dropped 6 bases, with 8 bases sitting between them. The CDR3 covers 12 residues. The DNA for the CDR3 is TGTGCCAGCAGTTTAAAGGGGATCGAGCAGTACTTC. Its protein is CASSLKGIEQYF.

This clonotype came up many times. This chain uses TRBV28 with TRBJ2-6; 8 nucleotides align to TRBD1. The junction had 8 bases not matched to a gene; V was cut back by 7 bases and J by 3 bases. The CDR3 length is 16 residues. Looked up from germline, CDR1 is MDHEN and CDR2 is SYDVKM. The CDR3 region has the DNA TGTGCCAGCACTGCGCAGGGGGCCTTTGGGGCCAACGTCCTGACTTTC. This sequence encodes CASTAQGAFGANVLTF.

This clonotype was detected many times. The DNA of the CDR3 is TGTGCCAGCAGTTTTGACAAAAACATTCAGTACTTC. It is translated as CASSFDKNIQYF. The rearrangement joins TRBV12-3 or TRBV12-4 to TRBJ2-4; D is unclear. This CDR3 has 12 residues. Trimming removed 3 bases at V and 3 bases at J, with 3 bases between.

A note on this clonotype: A junction boundary mismatches the germline segment, possibly from a read error. The chain joins TRBV2 to TRBJ1-5; TRBD1 matches 7 bases. CDR3 size: 15 residues. Germline V gene data show CDR1 as SNHLY and CDR2 as FYNNEI. DNA of the CDR3: TGTGCCAGCCAGGGAGGGACAGTTAGCAATCAGCCCCAGAATTTT. Protein sequence: CASQGGTVSNQPQNF.

In this sample, this clonotype turned up a few times. The chain uses TRBV20-1 and TRBJ2-7, with D possibly TRBD1 on 5 matching bases. Germline values: CDR1 DFQATT, CDR2 SNEGSKA (reference sequence). The CDR3 has 13 amino acids. V was clipped by 1 base and J by 2 bases, with 9 bases between them. CDR3 nucleotides: TGCAGTGCTAGAGTGGCAGGGACCTACGAGCAGTACTTC. It encodes CSARVAGTYEQYF.

This clonotype was seen repeatedly, ten times or more. This chain uses TRBV7-2 with TRBJ1-4; D not resolved. CDR1 is SGHTA and CDR2 is FQGNSA in the germline V gene. Trimming took 0 bases from V and 8 from J, leaving 19 bases between them. The CDR3 runs to 17 residues. The CDR3 loop reads CASSLARVGSSEEKLFF. CDR3 bases: TGTGCCAGCAGCTTAGCGCGGGTGGGATCGAGTGAGGAAAAACTGTTTTTT.

This clonotype came up a few times. The chain has TRBV3-1 and TRBJ2-6; the D gene is possibly TRBD1 (6 bases). The CDR3 runs to 15 residues. Between the trimmed V and J ends, which lost 8 bases and 0 bases, there was a span of 11 bases. The germline V gene has CDR1 LGHDT and CDR2 YNNKEL (reference sequence). The CDR3 nucleotides read TGTGCCAGCGGAGGACAGCTCTCTGGGGCCAACGTCCTGACTTTC. Translated, it gives CASGGQLSGANVLTF.

For this clonotype: One end of the junction does not line up with germline, which may come from a read error. This chain connects TRBV6-2 or TRBV6-3 to TRBJ1-5, with 9 bases identical to TRBD1. Germline loops: CDR1 MNHEY, CDR2 SVGEGT. The CDR3 sequence is 17 residues long. The CDR3: CASPRQGGIRSNQPQNF. For the CDR3, the DNA is TGTGCCAGCCCTAGACAGGGGGGTATAAGGAGCAATCAGCCCCAGAATTTT.

This clonotype was seen repeatedly, ten times or more. The genes are TRBV5-6 and TRBJ1-1, with D tentatively TRBD1 (5 bases). The CDR3 extends over 13 amino acids. From germline, CDR1 is SGHDT and CDR2 YYEEEE. V shed 2 bases and J shed 6 bases, with 11 bases lying between them. CDR3 protein: CASSLSGLSEAFF. CDR3 DNA sequence: TGTGCCAGCAGCTTATCAGGGTTGTCTGAAGCTTTCTTT.

This clonotype came up a few times. The chain links TRBV12-3 or TRBV12-4 to TRBJ1-2; 11 positions match TRBD1. This CDR3 is 16 amino acids long. After removal of 4 bases from V and 1 base from J, the junction contained 5 bases not matched to a gene. The CDR3 sequence: CASSSGQGADNYGYTF. In nucleotides, the CDR3 is TGTGCCAGCAGTTCCGGACAGGGGGCAGATAACTATGGCTACACCTTC.

This clonotype was recorded many times. The chain couples TRBV28 to TRBJ2-5; D unresolved. The CDR3 contains 15 residues. Trimming took off 2 bases at V and 5 bases at J, with 15 bases between the two ends. CDR1 is MDHEN, CDR2 SYDVKM, per germline. The chain's CDR3 is CASSLAADSQETQYF. The CDR3 DNA is TGTGCCAGCAGTTTAGCGGCAGACTCCCAGGAGACCCAGTACTTC.

This clonotype occurred a few times. The rearrangement joins TRBV28 to TRBJ2-7; D not certain. Trimming removed 6 bases from V and 3 bases from J, with 15 bases in between. Germline CDR1 is MDHEN and CDR2 is SYDVKM. The CDR3 consists of 14 residues. The CDR3, as DNA: TGTGCCAGCAGCGGACCTGAAAGGAACTACGAGCAGTACTTC. Translating it yields CASSGPERNYEQYF.

There are many counts of this clonotype. The chain carries TRBV7-2 and TRBJ2-5; D might be TRBD2 (5 bases). Germline CDR1 SGHTA, CDR2 FQGNSA. Trimming took off 3 bases at V and 5 bases at J, with 25 bases between the two ends. The CDR3 extends over 18 amino acids. CDR3 residues: CASSLGVAGPIYGETQYF. Here the CDR3 DNA reads TGTGCCAGCAGCTTGGGCGTGGCGGGTCCAATTTATGGGGAGACCCAGTACTTC.

In its sample, this clonotype was seen many times. The genes are TRBV20-1 and TRBJ1-2; 10 nucleotides match TRBD1. With 0 bases clipped from V and 7 bases from J, the junction kept 5 bases outside the gene matches. This CDR3 comprises 14 residues. Germline V gene sequence: CDR1 DFQATT, CDR2 SNEGSKA (reference sequence). CDR3 region: CSARDDRGQRGYTF. The CDR3 coding sequence is TGCAGTGCTAGAGATGACAGGGGGCAGCGTGGCTACACCTTC.

This clonotype was recorded at least ten times. Here the CDR3 reads CASSSKLAGVYNEQFF. DNA of the CDR3: TGTGCCAGCAGTTCTAAACTAGCGGGGGTTTACAATGAGCAGTTCTTC. The V gene is TRBV7-6, the J gene TRBJ2-1; 11 nucleotides match TRBD2. Losses at the gene ends were 6 bases for V and 4 bases for J; bases not matched to a gene: 8. Germline-derived CDR1 and CDR2 are SGHVS and FNYEAQ. The CDR3 has 16 residues.

This clonotype was observed many times. One end of the junction varies from germline; a read error may be responsible. The chain couples TRBV12-3 or TRBV12-4 to TRBJ1-1, with D possibly matching TRBD1 (5 bases). This CDR3 has 12 residues. The DNA of the CDR3 is TGTGCCAGCAGTTTGTTGACAGCCCCCTCCTATTTT. Translation: CASSLLTAPSYF.

The table lists this clonotype with many counts. The chain carries TRBV11-2 and TRBJ1-6, with D tentatively TRBD1 (6 bases). Between the trimmed V and J ends, which lost 8 bases and 6 bases, there was a span of 23 bases. The CDR3 has 17 residues. Germline V gives CDR1 SGHAT, CDR2 FQNNGV. The CDR3 loop reads CASPLGDKGHLNSPLHF. CDR3 DNA: TGTGCCAGCCCACTAGGGGATAAGGGACACCTTAATTCACCCCTCCACTTT.